Shown below are 11 T cell receptor beta chains from a single sample sequenced in a study of blood T cell repertoires in COVID-19. Assay: immunoSEQ multiplex PCR; the TCRdb copy retains only in-frame clones and omits some. The sample holds 250,000 to 350,000 clones, around 85% seen once. Sequencing used peripheral blood. These receptors came from a human donor with COVID-19, enrolled during active disease. The donor label of this sample is uncertain.

V gene TRBV7-8 combines with J gene TRBJ2-3, with 8 bases lining up with TRBD1. The CDR3 runs to 16 residues. V lost 1 base to trimming and J lost 0 bases; unmatched junction nucleotides: 3. Germline lookup yields CDR1 SGHVS and CDR2 FQNEAQ. CDR3 coding DNA: TGTGCCAGCAGCTTAGGGACAGGGCGGAGCACAGATACGCAGTATTTT. It translates to CASSLGTGRSTDTQYF.

The sample holds one count of this clone. The V gene is TRBV6-4, the J gene TRBJ1-2; D is perhaps TRBD1 (5 bases). Germline V gives CDR1 MRHNA, CDR2 SNTAGT. The CDR3 totals 13 residues. The ends were cut back, 4 bases at V and 4 bases at J, with 10 bases in the middle. This CDR3 reads CASSGERGYGYTF. The DNA for the CDR3 is TGTGCCAGCAGTGGGGAAAGGGGCTATGGCTACACCTTC.

The rearrangement joins TRBV3-1 (or the pseudogene TRBV3-2) to TRBJ1-1; D is possibly TRBD1 (6 bases). The CDR3 runs 14 residues. CDR1 and CDR2 (germline): LGHDT, YNNKEL (reference sequence). V was trimmed by 4 bases and J by 2 bases, leaving 11 bases between them. The CDR3 bases are TGTGCCAGCAGCCGCACGGACAGCAACACTGAAGCTTTCTTT. As protein: CASSRTDSNTEAFF.

This clone was picked up a small number of times. The V and J genes are TRBV9 and TRBJ1-6; 8 bases map to TRBD1. The CDR3 spans 16 residues. With V trimmed by 0 bases and J by 7 bases, 6 bases remained unmatched. The germline V gene has CDR1 SGDLS and CDR2 YYNGEE. CDR3 DNA sequence: TGTGCCAGCAGCGTAGGGCAGGGGGCCGTGAATTCACCCCTCCACTTT. Its protein is CASSVGQGAVNSPLHF.

The V and J genes are TRBV6-2 or TRBV6-3 and TRBJ1-1; 7 nucleotides line up with TRBD1. V dropped 6 bases and J dropped 0; count of bases not matched to a gene: 7. The CDR3 consists of 15 residues. From germline, CDR1 is MNHEY and CDR2 SVGEGT. In nucleotides, the CDR3 is TGTGCCAGCAGCGAGGGGGCAGGTTTGAACACTGAAGCTTTCTTT. Translated: CASSEGAGLNTEAFF.

The V call is TRBV5-5, the J call TRBJ1-6, with TRBD1 matching 12 bases. Germline V lookup: CDR1 SGHKS, CDR2 YYEKEE (reference sequence). V trimming: 0 bases; J trimming: 7 bases; junction bases outside the gene matches: 11. This CDR3 comprises 19 residues. CDR3 nucleotide sequence: TGTGCCAGCAGCTTGGGATGGTTTGGGACAGGGGGCGCGAATTCACCCCTCCACTTT. Translated: CASSLGWFGTGGANSPLHF.

This chain links TRBV2 with TRBJ2-5; TRBD2 aligns across 11 bases. The germline gives CDR1 SNHLY, CDR2 FYNNEI. V dropped 6 bases and J dropped 1; count of bases not matched to a gene: 7. The CDR3 extends over 16 amino acids. CDR3 DNA sequence: TGTGCCAGCAGAAGACTAGCGGGGATGCCCCAAGAGACCCAGTACTTC. It encodes CASRRLAGMPQETQYF.

The CDR3 sequence: CASSAGQRKGSTEAFF. The CDR3 coding sequence is TGTGCCAGCAGTGCGGGACAGCGGAAAGGGAGTACTGAAGCTTTCTTT. The chain has TRBV6-6 and TRBJ1-1; TRBD1 aligns across 7 bases. The CDR3 totals 16 residues. The V gene's germline CDR1 is MNHNY and CDR2 SVGAGI (reference sequence). J gave up 5 bases and V 5 bases, and 14 bases lay outside the gene matches.

V gene TRBV14 combines with J gene TRBJ1-3; D might be TRBD1 (5 bases). CDR3 length: 16 residues. Per germline, CDR1 SGHDN and CDR2 FVKESK. V gave up 0 bases and J gave up 1 base, with 10 bases separating them. The CDR3 spells CASSQDPGGSGNTIYF. The CDR3 DNA reads TGTGCCAGCAGCCAAGATCCCGGGGGATCTGGAAACACCATATATTTT.

V is TRBV5-1 and J is TRBJ2-7, with 8 bases fitting TRBD1. CDR3 length: 14 residues. V lost 0 bases, J lost 4 bases, and 3 bases stayed unmatched. The germline V gene encodes CDR1 SGHRS and CDR2 YFSETQ. CDR3 nucleotide sequence: TGCGCCAGCAGCTTGGCCGACAGGGGATACGAGCAGTACTTC. This encodes CASSLADRGYEQYF.

V and J are TRBV11-2 and TRBJ1-2, with 8 bases identical to TRBD1. The V segment lost 1 base and the J segment 6 bases; nucleotides outside the gene matches: 7. Germline V gene sequence: CDR1 SGHAT, CDR2 FQNNGV. This CDR3 spans 15 amino acids. CDR3 sequence reads: CASSLGGQGADGYTF. The DNA of the CDR3 is TGTGCCAGCAGCTTAGGGGGTCAGGGGGCGGATGGCTACACCTTC. Full variable domain (remainder filled in from reference TRBV11-2 and TRBJ1-2): EAGVAQSPRYKIIEKRQSVAFWCNPISGHATLYWYQQILGQGPKLLIQFQNNGVVDDSQLPKDRFSAERLKGVDSTLKIQPAKLEDSAVYLCASSLGGQGADGYTFGSGTRLTVV.